This entry is about one TCR beta chain. The data were taken from a study of blood T cell repertoires in COVID-19. Study summary: There were acute and convalescent COVID-19 samples, and they came from the United States, Italy and Spain. In each case, the material was cDNA or gDNA derived from T cells, B-cell-depleted T cells, or PBMCs.

As handled by the study authors: Counts of nucleated cells, estimated from reference gene primer amplification, were obtained. Assay: immunoSEQ multiplex PCR; the TCRdb copy retains only in-frame clones and omits some. That table furnishes V, J and clone size, whereas the DNA furnished D and trimming. Of some 100,000 clones listed, roughly 86% are singletons. Trimming removed 4 bases at V and 2 bases at J, with 9 bases between. Germline V CDR1 and CDR2: MGHRA, YSYEKL. The CDR3 has 14 amino acids. Sequencing was carried out using peripheral blood. The TCR originated in a man aged 45-65 years with acute or convalescent COVID-19. The V and J genes are TRBV4-1 and TRBJ1-5; D unclear. The DNA for the CDR3 is TGCGCCAGCAGCCGCGGGGAGGGCAATCAGCCCCAGCATTTT. As protein: CASSRGEGNQPQHF.